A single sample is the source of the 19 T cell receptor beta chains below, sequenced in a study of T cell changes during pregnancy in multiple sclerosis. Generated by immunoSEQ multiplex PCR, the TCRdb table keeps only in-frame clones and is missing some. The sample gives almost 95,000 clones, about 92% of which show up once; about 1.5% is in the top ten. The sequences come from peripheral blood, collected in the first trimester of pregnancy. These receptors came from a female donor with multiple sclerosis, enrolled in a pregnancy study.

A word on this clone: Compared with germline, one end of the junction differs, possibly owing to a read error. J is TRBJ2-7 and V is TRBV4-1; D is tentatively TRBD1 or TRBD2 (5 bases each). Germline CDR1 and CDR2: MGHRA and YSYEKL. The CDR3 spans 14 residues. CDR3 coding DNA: TGCGCCAGCAGCAAAGAGGGGCCATCCTACGAGCAGTACTTC. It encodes CASSKEGPSYEQYF.

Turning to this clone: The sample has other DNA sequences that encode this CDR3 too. CDR3 DNA sequence: TGTGCCAGCAGCGGACAGGGTTACAATGAGCAGTTCTTC. Residues: CASSGQGYNEQFF. V gene TRBV2 combines with J gene TRBJ2-1, with 8 bases matching TRBD1. This CDR3 has 13 residues. CDR1 and CDR2 from the germline V gene are SNHLY and FYNNEI. With V trimmed by 6 bases and J by 4 bases, 2 bases remained unmatched.

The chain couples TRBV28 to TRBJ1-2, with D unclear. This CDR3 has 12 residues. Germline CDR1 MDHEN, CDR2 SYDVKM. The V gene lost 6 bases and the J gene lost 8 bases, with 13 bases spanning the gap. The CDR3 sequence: CASRQLPYGYTF. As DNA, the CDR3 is TGTGCCAGCAGACAGCTACCCTACGGCTACACCTTC.

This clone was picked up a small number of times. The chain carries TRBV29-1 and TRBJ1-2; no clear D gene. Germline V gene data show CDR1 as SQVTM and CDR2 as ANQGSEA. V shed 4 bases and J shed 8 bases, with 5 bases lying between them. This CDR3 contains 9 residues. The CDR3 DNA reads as TGCAGCGTTGGTGAGGGCTACACCTTC. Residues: CSVGEGYTF.

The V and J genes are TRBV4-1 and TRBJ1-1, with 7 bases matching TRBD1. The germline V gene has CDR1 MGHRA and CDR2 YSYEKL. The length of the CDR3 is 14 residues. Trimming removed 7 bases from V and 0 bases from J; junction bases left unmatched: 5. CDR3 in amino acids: CASTWDSLNTEAFF. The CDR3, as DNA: TGCGCCAGCACCTGGGACAGCTTGAACACTGAAGCTTTCTTT.

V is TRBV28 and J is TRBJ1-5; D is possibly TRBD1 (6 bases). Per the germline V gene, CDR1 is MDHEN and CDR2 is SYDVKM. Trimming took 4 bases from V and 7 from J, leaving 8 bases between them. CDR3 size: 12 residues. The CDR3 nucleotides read TGTGCCAGCAGTTCTCAGGGGCAGCCCCAGCATTTT. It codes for CASSSQGQPQHF. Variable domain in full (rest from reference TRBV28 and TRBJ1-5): DVKVTQSSRYLVKRTGEKVFLECVQDMDHENMFWYRQDPGLGLRLIYFSYDVKMKEKGDIPEGYSVSREKKERFSLILESASTNQTSMYLCASSSQGQPQHFGDGTRLSIL.

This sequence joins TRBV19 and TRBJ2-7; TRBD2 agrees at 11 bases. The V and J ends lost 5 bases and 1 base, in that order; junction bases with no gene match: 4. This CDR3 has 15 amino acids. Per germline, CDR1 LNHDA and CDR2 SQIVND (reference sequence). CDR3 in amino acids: CASSLGLAGSYEQYF. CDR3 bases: TGTGCCAGTAGTCTCGGACTAGCGGGTTCCTACGAGCAGTACTTC.

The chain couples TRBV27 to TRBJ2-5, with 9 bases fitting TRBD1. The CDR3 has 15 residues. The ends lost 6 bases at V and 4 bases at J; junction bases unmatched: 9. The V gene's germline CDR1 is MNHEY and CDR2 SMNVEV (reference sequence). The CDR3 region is CASSRNRGRGETQYF. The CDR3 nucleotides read TGTGCCAGCAGCCGGAACAGGGGGCGCGGAGAGACCCAGTACTTC.

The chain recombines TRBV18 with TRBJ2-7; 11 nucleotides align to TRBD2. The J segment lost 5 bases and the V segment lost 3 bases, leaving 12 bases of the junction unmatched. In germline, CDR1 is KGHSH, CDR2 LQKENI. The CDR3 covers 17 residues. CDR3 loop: CASSPKLAGVGGDEQYF. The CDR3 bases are TGTGCCAGCTCACCGAAACTAGCGGGAGTCGGAGGGGACGAGCAGTACTTC. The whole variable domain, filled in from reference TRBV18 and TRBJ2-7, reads NAGVMQNPRHLVRRRGQEARLRCSPMKGHSHVYWYRQLPEEGLKFMVYLQKENIIDESGMPKERFSAEFPKEGPSILRIQQVVRGDSAAYFCASSPKLAGVGGDEQYFGPGTRLTVT.

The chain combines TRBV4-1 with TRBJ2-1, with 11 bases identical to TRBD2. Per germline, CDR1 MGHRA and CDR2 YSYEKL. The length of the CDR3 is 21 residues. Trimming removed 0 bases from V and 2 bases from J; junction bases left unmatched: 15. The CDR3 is CASSQDIQGEIAGGPYNEQFF. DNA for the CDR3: TGCGCCAGCAGCCAAGATATACAGGGAGAAATAGCGGGAGGGCCCTACAATGAGCAGTTCTTC.

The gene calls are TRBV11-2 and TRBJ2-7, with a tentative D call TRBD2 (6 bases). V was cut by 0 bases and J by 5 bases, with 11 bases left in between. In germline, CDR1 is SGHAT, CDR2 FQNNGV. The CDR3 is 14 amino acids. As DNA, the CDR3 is TGTGCCAGCAGCTTAGAGGCGGGAATGGACGAGCAGTACTTC. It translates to CASSLEAGMDEQYF.

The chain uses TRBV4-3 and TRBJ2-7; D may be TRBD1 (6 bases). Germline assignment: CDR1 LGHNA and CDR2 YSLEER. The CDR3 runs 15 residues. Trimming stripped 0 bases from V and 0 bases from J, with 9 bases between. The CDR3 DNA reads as TGCGCCAGCAGCCAAGAGGGCAGGGGCTCCTACGAGCAGTACTTC. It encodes CASSQEGRGSYEQYF.

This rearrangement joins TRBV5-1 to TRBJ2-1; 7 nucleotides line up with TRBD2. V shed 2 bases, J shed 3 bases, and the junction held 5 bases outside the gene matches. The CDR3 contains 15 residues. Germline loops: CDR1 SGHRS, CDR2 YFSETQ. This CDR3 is CASSLESGIYNEQFF. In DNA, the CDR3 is TGCGCCAGCAGCTTAGAAAGCGGGATCTACAATGAGCAGTTCTTC. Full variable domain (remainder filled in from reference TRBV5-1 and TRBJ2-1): KAGVTQTPRYLIKTRGQQVTLSCSPISGHRSVSWYQQTPGQGLQFLFEYFSETQRNKGNFPGRFSGRQFSNSRSEMNVSTLELGDSALYLCASSLESGIYNEQFFGPGTRLTVL.

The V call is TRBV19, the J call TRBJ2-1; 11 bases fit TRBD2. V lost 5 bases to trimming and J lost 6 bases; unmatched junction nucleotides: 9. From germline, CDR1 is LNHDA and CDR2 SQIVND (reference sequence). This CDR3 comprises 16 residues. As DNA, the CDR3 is TGTGCCAGTAGTCCCCTACTAGCGGGAGCCTCCAATGAGCAGTTCTTC. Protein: CASSPLLAGASNEQFF.

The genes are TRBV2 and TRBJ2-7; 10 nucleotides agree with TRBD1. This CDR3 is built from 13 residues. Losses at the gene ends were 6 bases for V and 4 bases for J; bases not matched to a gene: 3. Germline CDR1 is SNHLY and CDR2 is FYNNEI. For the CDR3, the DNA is TGTGCCAGCAGAGGGACAGGGGAATACGAGCAGTACTTC. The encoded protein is CASRGTGEYEQYF.

The CDR3: CASSLGTGVPDTQYF. The CDR3 nucleotides are TGTGCCAGCAGCTTAGGGACAGGGGTGCCAGATACGCAGTATTTT. This chain joins TRBV5-4 and TRBJ2-3, with 10 bases identical to TRBD1. The germline V gene encodes CDR1 SGHNT and CDR2 YYREEE (reference sequence). The J segment lost 4 bases and the V segment lost 2 bases, leaving 4 bases of the junction unmatched. This CDR3 contains 15 residues.

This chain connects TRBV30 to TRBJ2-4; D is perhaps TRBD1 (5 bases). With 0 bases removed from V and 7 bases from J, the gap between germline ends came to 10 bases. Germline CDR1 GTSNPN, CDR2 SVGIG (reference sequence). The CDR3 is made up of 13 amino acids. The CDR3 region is CAWSVGVGNIQYF. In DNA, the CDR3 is TGTGCCTGGAGTGTAGGGGTCGGCAACATTCAGTACTTC. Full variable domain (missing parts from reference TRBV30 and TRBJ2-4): SQTIHQWPATLVQPVGSPLSLECTVEGTSNPNLYWYRQAAGRGLQLLFYSVGIGQISSEVPQNLSASRPQDRQFILSSKKLLLSDSGFYLCAWSVGVGNIQYFGAGTRLSVL.

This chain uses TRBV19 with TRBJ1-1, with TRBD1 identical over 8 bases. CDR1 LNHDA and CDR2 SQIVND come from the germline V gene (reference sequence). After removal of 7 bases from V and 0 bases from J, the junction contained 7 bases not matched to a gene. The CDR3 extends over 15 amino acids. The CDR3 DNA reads TGTGCCAGTACCGATGGACAGGGAATGAACACTGAAGCTTTCTTT. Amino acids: CASTDGQGMNTEAFF.

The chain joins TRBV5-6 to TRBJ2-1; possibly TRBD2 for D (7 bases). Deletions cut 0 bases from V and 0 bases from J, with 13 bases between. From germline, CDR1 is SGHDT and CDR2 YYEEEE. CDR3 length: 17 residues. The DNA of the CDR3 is TGTGCCAGCAGCTTGGGGCTAGCGGACAGCTCCTACAATGAGCAGTTCTTC. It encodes CASSLGLADSSYNEQFF.